These 31 T cell receptor beta chains originate from one sample sequenced in a study of blood T cell repertoires in COVID-19. Here immunoSEQ multiplex PCR was the method, and the copy in TCRdb shows in-frame clones only, minus some. The sample has 180,000 or so clones, approximately 80% seen once; the top ten hold around 7.9%. Specimen: peripheral blood. The receptor set was obtained from a woman aged 50 to 60 with active or convalescent COVID-19.

J is TRBJ1-2 and V is TRBV7-2, with TRBD1 matching 7 bases. This CDR3 has 14 amino acids. CDR1 and CDR2 from the germline V gene are SGHTA and FQGNSA. The V and J ends lost 3 bases and 7 bases, in that order; junction bases with no gene match: 8. CDR3 sequence (DNA): TGTGCCAGCAGCTTCCCGACAGGGAAAGGTGGCTACACCTTC. The encoded protein is CASSFPTGKGGYTF.

The chain combines TRBV6-6 with TRBJ1-3; 9 bases line up with TRBD1. The CDR3 loop spans 15 amino acids. The ends lost 6 bases at V and 8 bases at J; junction bases unmatched: 11. Germline V lookup: CDR1 MNHNY, CDR2 SVGAGI (reference sequence). CDR3 amino acids: CASRGSSGQGDTIYF. In DNA, the CDR3 is TGTGCCAGCAGGGGGTCGTCGGGACAGGGAGACACCATATATTTT.

V is TRBV5-1 and J is TRBJ1-2, with D uncertain. Per germline, CDR1 SGHRS and CDR2 YFSETQ. With 0 bases removed from V and 6 bases from J, the gap between germline ends came to 12 bases. CDR3 length: 14 amino acids. CDR3 protein: CASSLAEGRDGYTF. The CDR3 coding sequence is TGCGCCAGCAGCTTGGCCGAAGGTCGGGATGGCTACACCTTC. Using reference TRBV5-1 and TRBJ1-2 for the parts outside the CDR3, the full variable domain is KAGVTQTPRYLIKTRGQQVTLSCSPISGHRSVSWYQQTPGQGLQFLFEYFSETQRNKGNFPGRFSGRQFSNSRSEMNVSTLELGDSALYLCASSLAEGRDGYTFGSGTRLTVV.

V and J are TRBV21-1 and TRBJ1-1. TRBV21-1 is labeled a pseudogene. CDR3 size: 13 residues. The DNA of the CDR3 is TGTGCCAGCAGCCCCCCGGAGGGGCTGAAAGCTTTCTTT. Translated, it gives CASSPPEGLKAFF.

This rearrangement joins TRBV7-2 to TRBJ2-5; 10 bases map to TRBD2. Trimming at V came to 11 bases and at J to 0 bases, leaving 9 bases not matched to a gene. From germline, CDR1 is SGHTA and CDR2 FQGNSA. This CDR3 is built from 15 residues. The DNA of the CDR3 is TGTGCCTCGACTCGGAGCGGGGGGGACCAAGAGACCCAGTACTTC. This gives the protein CASTRSGGDQETQYF. The entire variable domain, with the rest obtained from reference TRBV7-2 and TRBJ2-5, is as follows: GAGVSQSPSNKVTEKGKDVELRCDPISGHTALYWYRQSLGQGLEFLIYFQGNSAPDKSGLPSDRFSAERTGGSVSTLTIQRTQQEDSAVYLCASTRSGGDQETQYFGPGTRLLVL.

The chain couples TRBV11-2 to TRBJ2-3; D is possibly TRBD1 (5 bases). The CDR3 length is 16 residues. V was cut by 0 bases and J by 6 bases, with 16 bases left in between. CDR1 SGHAT and CDR2 FQNNGV come from the germline V gene. CDR3 in amino acids: CASSLETGFRLDTQYF. The CDR3 bases are TGTGCCAGCAGCTTAGAAACAGGCTTCCGCCTGGATACGCAGTATTTT.

The chain employs TRBV5-4 and TRBJ2-2; D might be TRBD2 (6 bases). Trimming took 3 bases from V and 4 from J, leaving 16 bases between them. The V gene's germline CDR1 is SGHNT and CDR2 YYREEE (reference sequence). This CDR3 has 16 amino acids. CDR3 loop: CASSSGRESITGELFF. The CDR3 DNA reads TGTGCCAGCAGCTCTGGGCGGGAAAGTATCACCGGGGAGCTGTTTTTT.

The genes are TRBV4-1 and TRBJ1-5; maybe TRBD1 (6 bases). This CDR3 is built from 16 residues. V lost 4 bases, J lost 3 bases, and 16 bases lay in between. Germline-derived CDR1 and CDR2 are MGHRA and YSYEKL. This chain's CDR3 is CASSPEAGATNQPQHF. In DNA form, the CDR3 reads TGCGCCAGCAGCCCCGAGGCAGGGGCGACCAATCAGCCCCAGCATTTT.

The chain recombines TRBV7-2 with TRBJ1-2; possible D gene TRBD1, 5 bases. Trimming took 0 bases from V and 6 from J, leaving 11 bases between them. Germline assignment: CDR1 SGHTA and CDR2 FQGNSA. This CDR3 is built from 14 residues. The CDR3 DNA is TGTGCCAGCAGCTTAGCGCTCTCGGGGGATGGCTACACCTTC. Translated, it gives CASSLALSGDGYTF. The whole variable domain, filled in from reference TRBV7-2 and TRBJ1-2, reads GAGVSQSPSNKVTEKGKDVELRCDPISGHTALYWYRQSLGQGLEFLIYFQGNSAPDKSGLPSDRFSAERTGGSVSTLTIQRTQQEDSAVYLCASSLALSGDGYTFGSGTRLTVV.

The rearrangement joins TRBV21-1 to TRBJ2-3; TRBD2 reflects the table's D call only, with no check against the DNA. TRBV21-1 is a documented pseudogene. CDR3 length equals 18 residues. The DNA of the CDR3 is TGTGCCAGCAGCCCCCGGACTAGCGGGAGGGATAGCTCAGATACGCAGTATTTT. Amino acids: CASSPRTSGRDSSDTQYF.

This clone was seen a few times. J is TRBJ1-5 and V is TRBV19; the match to TRBD1 covers 10 bases. CDR3 length: 15 residues. Germline lookup yields CDR1 LNHDA and CDR2 SQIVND (reference sequence). Trimming at V came to 5 bases and at J to 5 bases, leaving 6 bases not matched to a gene. The CDR3 is CASSSRQGADQPQHF. The CDR3 DNA is TGTGCCAGTAGTTCTCGACAGGGGGCTGATCAGCCCCAGCATTTT. The full variable domain, its missing parts supplied by reference TRBV19 and TRBJ1-5, is DGGITQSPKYLFRKEGQNVTLSCEQNLNHDAMYWYRQDPGQGLRLIYYSQIVNDFQKGDIAEGYSVSREKKESFPLTVTSAQKNPTAFYLCASSSRQGADQPQHFGDGTRLSIL.

V usage is TRBV7-9 and J usage is TRBJ1-2; TRBD1 aligns across 9 bases. The ends lost 2 bases at V and 3 bases at J; junction bases unmatched: 4. The CDR3 loop spans 15 amino acids. Germline-derived CDR1 and CDR2 are SEHNR and FQNEAQ (reference sequence). The CDR3 loop is CASSLTGGADYGYTF. The CDR3, as DNA: TGTGCCAGCAGCTTAACAGGGGGCGCAGACTATGGCTACACCTTC. The full variable domain, rest sourced from reference TRBV7-9 and TRBJ1-2, is DTGVSQNPRHKITKRGQNVTFRCDPISEHNRLYWYRQTLGQGPEFLTYFQNEAQLEKSRLLSDRFSAERPKGSFSTLEIQRTEQGDSAMYLCASSLTGGADYGYTFGSGTRLTVV.

The chain couples TRBV7-3 to TRBJ2-1, with unresolved D. Germline V gives CDR1 SGHTA, CDR2 FQGTGA. This CDR3 has 11 residues. Trimming cost V 2 bases and J 7 bases, with 3 bases left between them. The CDR3 loop reads CASSLQNEQFF. The DNA of the CDR3 is TGTGCCAGCAGCTTACAGAATGAGCAGTTCTTC.

Only one count was recorded for this clone. The chain employs TRBV5-5 and TRBJ2-7; D might be TRBD1 (6 bases). This CDR3 is built from 16 residues. From germline, CDR1 is SGHKS and CDR2 YYEKEE (reference sequence). Trimming removed 1 base from V and 0 bases from J, with 14 bases in between. This CDR3 reads CASSLSGTMSSYEQYF. The CDR3, as DNA: TGTGCCAGCAGCTTGTCGGGGACAATGAGCTCCTACGAGCAGTACTTC.

The rearrangement links TRBV28 to TRBJ1-2, with D maybe TRBD1 (6 bases). Trimming stripped 7 bases from V and 1 base from J, with 10 bases between. The CDR3 loop spans 13 amino acids. Germline V gene sequence: CDR1 MDHEN, CDR2 SYDVKM. The CDR3 region has the DNA TGTGCCAGCACCCTGGACAGTAACTATGGCTACACCTTC. This encodes CASTLDSNYGYTF.

The V call is TRBV6-5, the J call TRBJ2-1; possible D gene TRBD1, 6 bases. The CDR3 is 14 residues long. CDR1 and CDR2 (germline): MNHEY, SVGAGI. V was cut by 3 bases and J by 9 bases, with 15 bases left in between. The CDR3 DNA reads as TGTGCCAGCAGTTATCGGACAGCCATCGGTGAGCAGTTCTTC. This translates into CASSYRTAIGEQFF.

To note about this clone: A read error may account for a junction end that differs from germline. The chain uses TRBV7-7 and TRBJ2-5, with TRBD2 identical over 10 bases. The CDR3 loop spans 16 amino acids. In germline, CDR1 is SSHAT, CDR2 FNYEAQ (reference sequence). CDR3 coding DNA: TGTGCTAGCAGCCCCCTAGCGGGAGCGCCCCAAGAGACCCAGTACTTC. It yields the protein CASSPLAGAPQETQYF.

This clone was seen a few times. The chain couples TRBV5-1 to TRBJ2-1; possibly TRBD1 for D (8 bases). V lost 0 bases and J lost 6, with 13 bases in between. CDR1 SGHRS and CDR2 YFSETQ come from the germline V gene. The CDR3 runs 15 residues. CDR3 protein: CASSLGTGGANEQFF. The CDR3 DNA sequence: TGCGCCAGCAGCTTGGGTACAGGGGGGGCCAATGAGCAGTTCTTC.

The J gene is TRBJ2-6, the V gene TRBV30; D might be TRBD1 (6 bases). The CDR3 length is 16 residues. Trimming shortened V by 2 bases and J by 0 bases, and 11 bases separated the two germline ends. CDR1 and CDR2 from the germline V gene are GTSNPN and SVGIG (reference sequence). The CDR3 DNA reads as TGTGCCTGGAGTCCGGGACACAGCTCTGGGGCCAACGTCCTGACTTTC. This sequence encodes CAWSPGHSSGANVLTF.

CDR3 DNA: TGTGCCAGCAGTTTAGGGGGACAGGGTCAAGCTTTCTTT. This gives the protein CASSLGGQGQAFF. The chain is built from TRBV28 and TRBJ1-1; 9 bases match TRBD1. The length of the CDR3 is 13 residues. Germline CDR1 MDHEN, CDR2 SYDVKM. With 2 bases clipped from V and 9 bases from J, the junction kept 4 bases outside the gene matches.

CDR3 coding DNA: TGTGCCAGCAGCGCCCGGCCCCCGGGGGGCTACACCTTC. It specifies CASSARPPGGYTF. The chain employs TRBV21-1 and TRBJ1-2. TRBV21-1 is termed a pseudogene. The CDR3 covers 13 residues.

The chain recombines TRBV7-9 with TRBJ1-2; a weak D match, TRBD1 (6 bases). Germline CDR1 SEHNR, CDR2 FQNEAQ (reference sequence). The CDR3 length is 15 residues. V lost 3 bases and J 4 bases, leaving 15 bases between the germline ends. CDR3 in DNA: TGTGCCAGCAGCTTCCCGGGACATTCTTCCTATGGCTACACCTTC. This codes for CASSFPGHSSYGYTF.

The chain carries TRBV7-6 and TRBJ1-3, with 12 bases that match TRBD1. CDR1 is SGHVS and CDR2 is FNYEAQ in the germline V gene. After removal of 5 bases from V and 2 bases from J, the junction contained 4 bases not matched to a gene. CDR3 size: 16 residues. The CDR3 protein is CASSLGTGGTGNTIYF. The CDR3 region has the DNA TGTGCCAGCAGCCTGGGGACAGGGGGCACTGGAAACACCATATATTTT.

The chain has TRBV7-3 and TRBJ1-6; D possibly corresponds to TRBD1 (6 bases). Between the trimmed V and J ends, which lost 1 base and 5 bases, there was a span of 6 bases. From germline, CDR1 is SGHTA and CDR2 FQGTGA. This CDR3 has 14 residues. The CDR3 DNA is TGTGCCAGCAGCTTAAGACAGGATAATTCACCCCTCCACTTT. Protein sequence: CASSLRQDNSPLHF.

The rearrangement joins TRBV24-1 to TRBJ1-2; D not resolved. V was shortened by 3 bases and J by 8 bases, with 9 bases between the two germline ends. CDR1 is KGHDR, CDR2 SFDVKD, per germline. The CDR3 is 12 residues long. CDR3 in DNA: TGTGCCACCAGTGATCCGAACCAGGGCTACACCTTC. This sequence encodes CATSDPNQGYTF.

The chain links TRBV5-1 to TRBJ1-1; perhaps TRBD1 as D (6 bases). V was shortened by 2 bases and J by 1 base, with 12 bases between the two germline ends. The CDR3 spans 15 residues. Germline V lookup: CDR1 SGHRS, CDR2 YFSETQ. In DNA, the CDR3 is TGCGCCAGCAGCTTTCAGGGGTCGGCGAACACTGAAGCTTTCTTT. It yields the protein CASSFQGSANTEAFF.

The CDR3: CATSDALGGSNQPQHF. CDR3 DNA: TGTGCCACCAGTGATGCGCTGGGGGGAAGCAATCAGCCCCAGCATTTT. The chain couples TRBV24-1 to TRBJ1-5; D might be TRBD1 (5 bases). The CDR3 spans 16 residues. Deletions cut 3 bases from V and 1 base from J, with 12 bases between. The germline V gene encodes CDR1 KGHDR and CDR2 SFDVKD.

The rearrangement joins TRBV18 to TRBJ2-7, with 13 positions matching TRBD2. Per germline, CDR1 KGHSH and CDR2 LQKENI. This CDR3 region has 15 residues. J gave up 6 bases and V 3 bases, and 5 bases lay outside the gene matches. The CDR3: CASSPTSGGASEQYF. The CDR3 nucleotides are TGTGCCAGCTCACCTACTAGCGGGGGGGCTAGCGAGCAGTACTTC.

This clone was detected only a few times. This chain joins TRBV6-2 or TRBV6-3 and TRBJ2-5; 11 bases are a match to TRBD1. Germline V lookup: CDR1 MNHEY, CDR2 SVGEGT. This CDR3 has 15 amino acids. The V segment lost 5 bases and the J segment 5 bases; nucleotides outside the gene matches: 7. CDR3 in DNA: TGTGCCAGCAGTAGGACAGGGGGCTTGGGTGAGACCCAGTACTTC. Its protein product is CASSRTGGLGETQYF.

This clone was detected a few times. This chain connects TRBV5-4 to TRBJ2-3, with unresolved D. This CDR3 is built from 17 residues. V shed 0 bases and J shed 0 bases, with 14 bases lying between them. CDR1 SGHNT and CDR2 YYREEE come from the germline V gene (reference sequence). CDR3 nucleotide sequence: TGTGCCAGCAGCTTGGTCGGGTTTACGGCTAGCACAGATACGCAGTATTTT. This gives the protein CASSLVGFTASTDTQYF.

V gene TRBV25-1 combines with J gene TRBJ1-2, with D maybe TRBD1 (5 bases). Trimming shortened V by 9 bases and J by 3 bases, and 17 bases separated the two germline ends. The CDR3 totals 14 residues. CDR1 is MGHDK, CDR2 SYGVNS, per germline. The CDR3 reads CASQGVGTYYGYTF. CDR3 nucleotide sequence: TGTGCCAGTCAGGGTGTGGGCACCTACTATGGCTACACCTTC.